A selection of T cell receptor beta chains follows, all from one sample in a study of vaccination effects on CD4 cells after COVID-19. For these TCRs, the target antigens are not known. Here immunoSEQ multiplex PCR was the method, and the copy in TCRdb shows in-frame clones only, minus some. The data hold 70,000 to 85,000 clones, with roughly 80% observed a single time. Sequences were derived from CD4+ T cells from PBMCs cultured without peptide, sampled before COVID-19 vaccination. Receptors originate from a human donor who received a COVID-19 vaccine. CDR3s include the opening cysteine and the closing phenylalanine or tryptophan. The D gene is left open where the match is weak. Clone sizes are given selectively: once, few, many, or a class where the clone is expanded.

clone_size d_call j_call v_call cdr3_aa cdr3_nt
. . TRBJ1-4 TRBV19 CASSSKTGVEKLFF TGTGCCAGTAGTTCCAAGACGGGGGTTGAAAAACTGTTTTTT
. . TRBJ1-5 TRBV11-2 CASSSQGGDQPQHF TGTGCCAGCAGCTCACAGGGTGGGGATCAGCCCCAGCATTTT
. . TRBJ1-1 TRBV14 CASSQARLVATEAFF TGTGCCAGCAGCCAAGCGAGGTTAGTGGCCACTGAAGCTTTCTTT
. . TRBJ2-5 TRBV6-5 CASSPGETQYF TGTGCCAGCAGTCCGGGGGAGACCCAGTACTTC
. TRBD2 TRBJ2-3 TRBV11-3 CASSLEVLAGGQRSTDTQYF TGTGCCAGCAGCTTAGAGGTACTAGCGGGGGGGCAGAGATCCACAGATACGCAGTATTTT
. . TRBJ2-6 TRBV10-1 CASSESPGANVLTF TGCGCCAGCAGTGAATCACCCGGGGCCAACGTCCTGACTTTC
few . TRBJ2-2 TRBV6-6 CASSYGSTGELFF TGTGCCAGCAGTTACGGTTCGACCGGGGAGCTGTTTTTT
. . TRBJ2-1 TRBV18 CASSPQLDSHGNEQFF TGTGCCAGCTCACCACAGCTTGATTCCCACGGCAATGAGCAGTTCTTC
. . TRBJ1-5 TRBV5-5 CASSFGHNNQPQHF TGTGCCAGCAGCTTTGGACACAACAATCAGCCCCAGCATTTT
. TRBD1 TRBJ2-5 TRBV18 CASSPDRGQTQYF TGTGCCAGCTCACCTGACAGGGGGCAGACCCAGTACTTC
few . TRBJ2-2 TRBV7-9 CASSRIRAGRNTGELFF TGTGCCAGCAGCCGGATTCGCGCGGGGAGGAACACCGGGGAGCTGTTTTTT
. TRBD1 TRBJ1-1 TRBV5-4 CASSLAGGNTEAFF TGTGCCAGCAGCTTGGCAGGGGGGAACACTGAAGCTTTCTTT
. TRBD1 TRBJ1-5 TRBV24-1 CATSDRQGGSNQPQHF TGTGCCACCAGTGATCGACAGGGAGGCAGCAATCAGCCCCAGCATTTT
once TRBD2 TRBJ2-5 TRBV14 CASSPRLAGGETQYF TGTGCCAGCAGCCCCCGGCTAGCGGGGGGAGAGACCCAGTACTTC
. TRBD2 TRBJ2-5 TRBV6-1 CASSVSASGGGETQYF TGTGCCAGCAGTGTTTCGGCTAGCGGGGGGGGAGAGACCCAGTACTTC
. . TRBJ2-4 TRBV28 CASRAGALNIQYF TGTGCCAGCAGAGCAGGGGCGTTGAACATTCAGTACTTC
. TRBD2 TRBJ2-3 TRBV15 CATSREGLVTDTQYF TGTGCCACCAGCAGGGAAGGACTAGTGACAGATACGCAGTATTTT
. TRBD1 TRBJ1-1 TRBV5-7 CASSLLLGDRKNTEAFF TGTGCCAGCAGCTTGTTATTGGGGGACAGGAAGAACACTGAAGCTTTCTTT
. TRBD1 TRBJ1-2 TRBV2 CASSAGTDYGYTF TGTGCCAGCAGCGCAGGGACAGACTATGGCTACACCTTC
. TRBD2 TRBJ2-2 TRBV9 CASSVDVGGGPLRTGELFF TGTGCCAGCAGCGTAGATGTAGGCGGGGGGCCCTTGCGAACCGGGGAGCTGTTTTTT
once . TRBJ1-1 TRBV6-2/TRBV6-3 CASSLFTGNTEAFF TGTGCCAGCAGTTTATTTACAGGGAACACTGAAGCTTTCTTT
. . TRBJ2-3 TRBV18 CAGAQGLTDTQYF TGTGCCGGGGCACAGGGTCTCACAGATACGCAGTATTTT
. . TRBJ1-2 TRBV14 CASSPSSYGYTF TGTGCCAGCAGCCCAAGCAGTTATGGCTACACCTTC
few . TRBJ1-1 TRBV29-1 CSVVNGQNTEAFF TGCAGCGTTGTAAACGGCCAGAACACTGAAGCTTTCTTT
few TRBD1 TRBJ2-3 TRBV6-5 CASSYSGRGRADTQYF TGTGCCAGCAGTTACTCAGGCAGGGGGCGGGCAGATACGCAGTATTTT
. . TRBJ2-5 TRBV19 CATARLVEETQYF TGTGCCACAGCGCGACTAGTGGAAGAGACCCAGTACTTC
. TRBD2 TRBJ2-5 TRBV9 CASSPSGGSGGIETQYF TGTGCCAGCAGCCCCTCGGGTGGTAGCGGGGGGATAGAGACCCAGTACTTC
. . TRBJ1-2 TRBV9 CASSVAETSYPKATYGYTF TGTGCCAGCAGCGTAGCTGAAACCTCTTACCCGAAAGCAACATATGGCTACACCTTC
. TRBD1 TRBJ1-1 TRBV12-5 CASGRQGRDTEAFF TGTGCTAGTGGTCGACAGGGGCGTGACACTGAAGCTTTCTTT
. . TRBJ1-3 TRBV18 CASSPDPSGNTIYF TGTGCCAGCTCCCCAGACCCCTCTGGAAACACCATATATTTT
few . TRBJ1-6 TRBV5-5 CASSSGQPYSPLHF TGTGCCAGCAGCTCTGGACAGCCATATTCACCCCTCCACTTT